The 15 T cell receptor beta chains below all came from one sample that was sequenced in a study of identical twins. TCRdb itself ran the 5' RACE reads through MiXCR, one entry per CDR3 protein. Of some 500,000 distinct CDR3 sequences listed, 12% to 15% are singletons. This sample was also put to use in a study of yellow fever vaccine responses in identical twins.

Material: CD4+ T cells sorted from blood. The source is a woman aged 18 to 35 in good health.

This clonotype was counted a few times. The chain couples TRBV12-3 or TRBV12-4 to TRBJ2-1; D unresolved. The CDR3 runs 13 residues. The V end was cut by 6 bases, the J end by 4 bases, with 10 bases between. The CDR3 spells CASSSQPYNEQFF. The CDR3 bases are TGTGCCAGCAGCTCACAGCCTTACAATGAGCAGTTCTTC.

Only a few counts were recorded for this clonotype. The chain joins TRBV6-2 or TRBV6-3 to TRBJ2-7; unclear D gene. Trimming pared 6 bases from V and 1 base from J, leaving 19 bases between. The CDR3 extends over 16 amino acids. Germline-derived CDR1 and CDR2 are MNHEY and SVGEGT. The CDR3 DNA sequence: TGTGCCAGCAGCTTACCTTTTTCCGTCGGGTCCTACGAGCAGTACTTC. Translation: CASSLPFSVGSYEQYF.

As for this clonotype: The junction departs from the called germline gene at one end, perhaps through a read error. V usage is TRBV28 and J usage is TRBJ2-5, with 8 bases that match TRBD1. This CDR3 region has 17 residues. Germline values: CDR1 MDHEN, CDR2 SYDVKM. The chain's CDR3 is CPSSQTGQGVYQETQYF. The CDR3 DNA follows: TGTCCCAGCAGTCAAACCGGACAGGGAGTTTACCAAGAGACCCAGTACTTC.

This clonotype was detected only a few times. This chain connects TRBV10-3 to TRBJ2-3, with a possible D match to TRBD2 (6 bases). V was shortened by 7 bases and J by 0 bases, with 17 bases between the two germline ends. There are 16 residues in the CDR3. Germline V gene lookup returns CDR1 ENHRY and CDR2 SYGVKD. CDR3 residues: CAITRTGGMSTDTQYF. CDR3 bases: TGTGCCATCACCCGTACCGGGGGAATGAGCACAGATACGCAGTATTTT.

The rearrangement joins TRBV5-6 to TRBJ2-2; D is perhaps TRBD1 (6 bases). V was trimmed by 4 bases and J by 1 base, leaving 14 bases between them. The CDR3 length is 16 residues. The germline CDR1 and CDR2 sequences are SGHDT and YYEEEE. CDR3 residues: CASSLLPTGNTGELFF. The CDR3 DNA sequence: TGTGCCAGCAGCCTACTACCGACAGGGAACACCGGGGAGCTGTTTTTT.

This clonotype was detected many times. In nucleotides, the CDR3 is TGCAGCGTTGATGTAGGGAGAGGCTCTGGAAACACCATATATTTT. Its protein product is CSVDVGRGSGNTIYF. The genes are TRBV29-1 and TRBJ1-3; D gene unclear. V was trimmed by 3 bases and J by 0 bases, leaving 12 bases between them. The CDR3 is 15 amino acids. Germline V CDR1 and CDR2: SQVTM, ANQGSEA.

The genes are TRBV6-2 or TRBV6-3 and TRBJ2-1, with TRBD2 matching over 9 bases. The CDR3 runs 15 residues. The junction had 7 bases not matched to a gene; V was cut back by 2 bases and J by 8 bases. Germline V CDR1 and CDR2: MNHEY, SVGEGT. DNA for the CDR3: TGTGCCAGCAGTTACGGAGGACTAGCGTTCGATGAGCAGTTCTTC. Protein sequence: CASSYGGLAFDEQFF.

The CDR3 nucleotides read TGTGCCAGTAGTATAGGTTCCCGGTCCGGGGAGCTGTTTTTT. It encodes CASSIGSRSGELFF. The chain couples TRBV19 to TRBJ2-2; no clear D gene. V shed 1 base and J shed 6 bases, with 9 bases lying between them. The germline gives CDR1 LNHDA, CDR2 SQIVND (reference sequence). This CDR3 is built from 14 residues.

The chain is built from TRBV5-1 and TRBJ1-4; tentative D call: TRBD1 (5 bases). Germline-derived CDR1 and CDR2 are SGHRS and YFSETQ. The CDR3 sequence is 14 residues long. V was pared by 1 base and J by 11 bases, with 15 bases between. CDR3 coding DNA: TGCGCCAGCAGCTTGTCCCCTGGGGCGAATAAACTGTTTTTT. The encoded protein is CASSLSPGANKLFF. Supplemented by reference TRBV5-1 and TRBJ1-4, the full variable domain reads KAGVTQTPRYLIKTRGQQVTLSCSPISGHRSVSWYQQTPGQGLQFLFEYFSETQRNKGNFPGRFSGRQFSNSRSEMNVSTLELGDSALYLCASSLSPGANKLFFGSGTQLSVL.

This clonotype was counted only a few times. The rearrangement uses TRBV15 and TRBJ1-5; 8 nucleotides match TRBD1. With V trimmed by 5 bases and J by 1 base, 7 bases remained unmatched. Per the germline V gene, CDR1 is LNHNV and CDR2 is YYDKDF (reference sequence). This CDR3 comprises 16 residues. CDR3 in DNA: TGTGCCACCAGCTTCTTCACAGGGGGAAGCAATCAGCCCCAGCATTTT. This encodes CATSFFTGGSNQPQHF.

This clonotype occurred a few times. The chain uses TRBV5-1 and TRBJ2-1; 10 bases agree with TRBD2. The CDR3 is 16 residues long. Germline V CDR1 and CDR2: SGHRS, YFSETQ. J gave up 10 bases and V 0 bases, and 10 bases lay outside the gene matches. DNA for the CDR3: TGCGCCAGCAGCTTGGCACCGGGACTAGCGAATCGGGAGCAGTTCTTC. Amino acid sequence: CASSLAPGLANREQFF. Drawing the rest from reference TRBV5-1 and TRBJ2-1, the complete variable domain is KAGVTQTPRYLIKTRGQQVTLSCSPISGHRSVSWYQQTPGQGLQFLFEYFSETQRNKGNFPGRFSGRQFSNSRSEMNVSTLELGDSALYLCASSLAPGLANREQFFGPGTRLTVL.

The chain couples TRBV7-2 to TRBJ2-2, with D perhaps matching TRBD1 or TRBD2 (5 bases each). Trimming took 4 bases from V and 4 from J, leaving 16 bases between them. This CDR3 region has 16 residues. Germline V gene data show CDR1 as SGHTA and CDR2 as FQGNSA. DNA for the CDR3: TGTGCCAGCAGCTCACAGGCCCAGCTAGCCACCGGGGAGCTGTTTTTT. Protein sequence: CASSSQAQLATGELFF.

This clonotype has just a few counts. The rearrangement joins TRBV14 to TRBJ2-7; TRBD2 is a possible D gene (6 bases). Trimming left V 6 bases short and J 3 bases short, with 15 bases between. This CDR3 is 14 amino acids long. Germline V gene data show CDR1 as SGHDN and CDR2 as FVKESK. CDR3 in DNA: TGTGCCAGCAGACTCCCGGGACTGCGCTACGAGCAGTACTTC. Residues: CASRLPGLRYEQYF.

In its sample, this clonotype was seen once. V usage is TRBV2 and J usage is TRBJ2-5, with 11 bases lining up with TRBD2. The CDR3 covers 15 residues. CDR1 and CDR2 (germline): SNHLY, FYNNEI. The trim removed 3 bases at V and 3 bases at J, leaving 3 bases unmatched. The CDR3 loop reads CASSETSGVEETQYF. Here the CDR3 DNA reads TGTGCCAGCAGTGAGACTAGCGGGGTCGAAGAGACCCAGTACTTC. The full variable domain, rest sourced from reference TRBV2 and TRBJ2-5, is EPEVTQTPSHQVTQMGQEVILRCVPISNHLYFYWYRQILGQKVEFLVSFYNNEISEKSEIFDDQFSVERPDGSNFTLKIRSTKLEDSAMYFCASSETSGVEETQYFGPGTRLLVL.

Only a few counts were recorded for this clonotype. The rearrangement links TRBV20-1 to TRBJ2-7, with D possibly matching TRBD1 (6 bases). The germline V gene has CDR1 DFQATT and CDR2 SNEGSKA (reference sequence). Trimming shortened V by 3 bases and J by 2 bases, and 14 bases separated the two germline ends. The CDR3 loop spans 14 amino acids. This chain's CDR3 is CSARGAAPTYEQYF. The CDR3 nucleotides read TGCAGTGCTAGGGGGGCTGCTCCAACCTACGAGCAGTACTTC.